This TCR beta chain was identified in a study of beta chain features in type 1 diabetes. Germline trimming cut 4 bases from V and 9 bases from J; bases unmatched to any gene: 5. CDR1 and CDR2 (germline): SGHNT, YYREEE (reference sequence). This CDR3 spans 13 amino acids. The sequenced template was cDNA made from the entire isolated RNA. Sequencing used immunoSEQ multiplex PCR; TCRdb keeps in-frame clones, though not all of them. The sample shows roughly 230,000 clones, 9.6% of them seen only once. The sample holds a few counts of this clone. This chain joins TRBV5-4 and TRBJ2-1; 9 bases fit TRBD1. Sequenced sample: naive CD4+ T cells from blood. The receptor's source is a woman between 18 and 29 years old in good health. For the CDR3, the DNA is TGTGCCAGCAGCCCGGGACAGGGAGCTGAGCAGTTCTTC. Translated: CASSPGQGAEQFF. The full variable domain, rest sourced from reference TRBV5-4 and TRBJ2-1, is ETGVTQSPTHLIKTRGQQVTLRCSSQSGHNTVSWYQQALGQGPQFIFQYYREEENGRGNFPPRFSGLQFPNYSSELNVNALELDDSALYLCASSPGQGAEQFFGPGTRLTVL.